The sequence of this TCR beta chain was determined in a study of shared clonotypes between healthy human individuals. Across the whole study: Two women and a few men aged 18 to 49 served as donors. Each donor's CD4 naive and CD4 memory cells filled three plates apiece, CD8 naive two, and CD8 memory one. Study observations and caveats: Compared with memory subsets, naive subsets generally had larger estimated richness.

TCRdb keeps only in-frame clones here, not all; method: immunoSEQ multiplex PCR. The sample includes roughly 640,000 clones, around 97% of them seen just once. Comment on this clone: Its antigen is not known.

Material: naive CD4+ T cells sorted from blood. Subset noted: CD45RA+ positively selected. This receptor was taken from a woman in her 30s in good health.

The CDR3 DNA reads TGTGCCAGCAGCCCAAGACAGGGGGGAACTAATGAAAAACTGTTTTTT. As protein: CASSPRQGGTNEKLFF. J is TRBJ1-4 and V is TRBV27, with 9 bases fitting TRBD1. In germline, CDR1 is MNHEY, CDR2 SMNVEV (reference sequence). The J segment lost 1 base and the V segment lost 6 bases, leaving 6 bases of the junction unmatched. The CDR3 is 16 amino acids.